This paragraph reports one T cell receptor (beta chain). Reverse transcription used roughly 0.45 to 1 ug RNA and random hexamers. An immunoSEQ multiplex PCR amplified TCR beta CDR3 over 54 Vbeta and 13 Jbeta. Using its own MiXCR run on the immunoSEQ multiplex PCR reads, TCRdb lists one record per CDR3 protein. Of approximately 120,000 distinct CDR3 sequences listed, about 96% were seen once; the top ten hold just over 0.095%. High-throughput TCR beta sequencing covered peripheral CD8+ and CD4+ T cells. Healthy donors formed controls matched for age and sex. These data belong to a study of CD8 T cells in Susac syndrome. The V gene's germline CDR1 is SGDLS and CDR2 YYNGEE. The V and J ends lost 0 bases and 11 bases, in that order; junction bases with no gene match: 13. The CDR3 consists of 16 residues.

V and J are TRBV9 and TRBJ2-1; 8 nucleotides line up with TRBD2. The receptor was derived from a human donor in good health. Sequencing was done on a sample of CD4+ T cells from PBMCs. The CDR3 DNA is TGTGCCAGCAGCGTAGTTGGGGCGGGGGGCCCCCAGCAGCAGTTCTTC. It specifies CASSVVGAGGPQQQFF.